These 19 T cell receptor beta chains originate from one sample sequenced in a study of control samples from healthy donors and cancer patients. The assay was immunoSEQ multiplex PCR, and TCRdb's table has in-frame clones only and misses some. The sample consists of roughly 150,000 clones, over 85% of them appearing once. Sequenced sample: blood. Every receptor here comes from a man between 18 and 29 years old in good health.

This clone appeared once. This chain uses TRBV6-5 with TRBJ1-2; a weak D match, TRBD1 (5 bases). The CDR3 extends over 14 amino acids. Trimming left V 6 bases short and J 9 bases short, with 20 bases between. Germline V CDR1 and CDR2: MNHEY, SVGAGI. The CDR3 nucleotides read TGTGCCAGCAGCGTTAGGGACCGGTGGGATAGCTACACCTTC. Protein sequence: CASSVRDRWDSYTF.

This chain connects TRBV28 to TRBJ2-1; 7 bases are shared with TRBD2. Losses at the gene ends were 6 bases for V and 1 base for J; bases not matched to a gene: 3. CDR3 size: 14 residues. Germline CDR1 and CDR2: MDHEN and SYDVKM. The CDR3 bases are TGTGCCAGCAGGGTGGGAGGGTCCTACAATGAGCAGTTCTTC. Amino acids: CASRVGGSYNEQFF.

CDR3 coding DNA: TGTGCCACCAGCAGGGCCCCTGAAGCTTTCTTT. Amino acids: CATSRAPEAFF. This rearrangement joins TRBV24-1 to TRBJ1-1, with D tentatively TRBD1 (5 bases). The germline V gene encodes CDR1 KGHDR and CDR2 SFDVKD. V was shortened by 7 bases and J by 6 bases, with 8 bases between the two germline ends. The CDR3 spans 11 residues.

This chain connects TRBV19 to TRBJ2-3, with 13 bases aligning to TRBD2. The CDR3 runs to 17 residues. Looked up from germline, CDR1 is LNHDA and CDR2 is SQIVND (reference sequence). The junction had 10 bases not matched to a gene; V was cut back by 9 bases and J by 1 base. CDR3 coding DNA: TGTGCCAGCGAACTAGCGGGGGGGCCGGTTGGCACAGATACGCAGTATTTT. Translation: CASELAGGPVGTDTQYF.

J is TRBJ1-2 and V is TRBV4-1; D may be TRBD1 (5 bases). The CDR3 is 14 amino acids. V lost 1 base and J lost 0, with 6 bases in between. Germline V gene sequence: CDR1 MGHRA, CDR2 YSYEKL. CDR3 amino acids: CASSQGGTNYGYTF. CDR3 bases: TGCGCCAGCAGCCAAGGGGGGACTAACTATGGCTACACCTTC.

The chain combines TRBV9 with TRBJ2-7, with 9 bases fitting TRBD2. The germline V gene encodes CDR1 SGDLS and CDR2 YYNGEE. Trimming took 2 bases from V and 5 from J; bases not matched to a gene: 8. The CDR3 is made up of 15 amino acids. The CDR3 spells CASSVSGRGRDEQYF. The CDR3 region has the DNA TGTGCCAGCAGCGTTAGCGGGAGAGGTAGGGACGAGCAGTACTTC.

DNA of the CDR3: TGTGCCAGCAGTGAATTCGGACAGGGGTCGTATGGCTACACCTTC. It translates to CASSEFGQGSYGYTF. V is TRBV25-1 and J is TRBJ1-2; 9 nucleotides match TRBD1. With 1 base clipped from V and 5 bases from J, the junction kept 5 bases outside the gene matches. This CDR3 contains 15 residues. CDR1 is MGHDK and CDR2 is SYGVNS in the germline V gene.

V usage is TRBV27 and J usage is TRBJ1-5, with D maybe TRBD1 (6 bases). Germline CDR1 and CDR2: MNHEY and SMNVEV (reference sequence). The V end was cut by 6 bases, the J end by 0 bases, with 18 bases between. The CDR3 extends over 17 amino acids. CDR3 amino acids: CASSGGAGANSNQPQHF. In DNA form, the CDR3 reads TGTGCCAGCAGCGGGGGGGCAGGGGCCAATAGCAATCAGCCCCAGCATTTT.

The rearrangement joins TRBV6-4 to TRBJ2-4; TRBD2 aligns across 7 bases. Germline V lookup: CDR1 MRHNA, CDR2 SNTAGT. This CDR3 is 14 amino acids long. The V gene end was trimmed by 3 bases and the J gene end by 16 bases; junction bases not matched to a gene: 15. The CDR3 bases are TGTGCCAGCAGTGAAGCGGGGCAAACCACCCCGATCTACTTC. Its translation: CASSEAGQTTPIYF.

CDR3: CASSRPGDYYEQYF. Here the CDR3 DNA reads TGTGCCAGCAGCAGGCCCGGGGACTACTACGAGCAGTACTTC. The V and J genes are TRBV11-1 and TRBJ2-7; 7 nucleotides line up with TRBD2. The CDR3 loop spans 14 amino acids. The germline CDR1 and CDR2 sequences are SGHAT and FQDESV (reference sequence). J lost 3 bases, V lost 5 bases, and 7 bases had no gene match.

This sequence joins TRBV5-6 and TRBJ2-2; 7 bases map to TRBD2. The germline gives CDR1 SGHDT, CDR2 YYEEEE. The CDR3 covers 17 residues. J was trimmed by 6 bases and V by 4 bases; bases with no gene match: 15. The CDR3 coding sequence is TGTGCCAGCAGCCTGAGGGGACTCTACCGGGGGGCCGGGGAGCTGTTTTTT. It translates to CASSLRGLYRGAGELFF. The variable domain in full, completed from reference TRBV5-6 and TRBJ2-2, reads DAGVTQSPTHLIKTRGQQVTLRCSPKSGHDTVSWYQQALGQGPQFIFQYYEEEERQRGNFPDRFSGHQFPNYSSELNVNALLLGDSALYLCASSLRGLYRGAGELFFGEGSRLTVL.

This sequence joins TRBV21-1 and TRBJ1-1. TRBV21-1 is deemed a pseudogene. The CDR3 runs to 14 residues. The CDR3 region is CASSKRLLSTEAFF. The CDR3 region has the DNA TGTGCCAGCAGCAAGAGGCTTCTGTCCACTGAAGCTTTCTTT.

The chain recombines TRBV30 with TRBJ1-6; D may be TRBD1 (5 bases). CDR1 is GTSNPN and CDR2 is SVGIG in the germline V gene (reference sequence). The CDR3 is 17 amino acids. V shed 5 bases and J shed 1 base, with 18 bases lying between them. The CDR3 nucleotides read TGTGCCTGGGCCCGTCCAGGGAGTTTTTCCTATAATTCACCCCTCCACTTT. Its protein is CAWARPGSFSYNSPLHF.

V and J are TRBV19 and TRBJ1-2, with a tentative D call TRBD1 (5 bases). V lost 3 bases to trimming and J lost 0 bases, with 14 bases between them. The CDR3 is made up of 16 amino acids. Germline V gene data show CDR1 as LNHDA and CDR2 as SQIVND (reference sequence). The chain's CDR3 is CASSISWDLANYGYTF. The CDR3, as DNA: TGTGCCAGTAGTATCTCGTGGGACCTAGCTAACTATGGCTACACCTTC.

This clone has a single count. This chain connects TRBV12-3 or TRBV12-4 to TRBJ1-1; D is unclear. V lost 6 bases and J lost 1, with 6 bases in between. This CDR3 region has 12 residues. DNA for the CDR3: TGTGCCAGCAGCCCTAAGAACACTGAAGCTTTCTTT. It yields the protein CASSPKNTEAFF.

This chain joins TRBV6-5 and TRBJ2-3, with D tentatively TRBD2 (5 bases). This CDR3 has 16 amino acids. The germline V gene encodes CDR1 MNHEY and CDR2 SVGAGI. Trimming removed 0 bases at V and 4 bases at J, with 14 bases between. This CDR3 reads CASSYSTLAVADTQYF. For the CDR3, the DNA is TGTGCCAGCAGTTACTCGACGCTAGCCGTGGCAGATACGCAGTATTTT.

This clone was detected many times. The chain combines TRBV19 with TRBJ2-3; 8 positions agree with TRBD2. The CDR3 loop spans 16 amino acids. V was pared by 5 bases and J by 5 bases, with 12 bases of the junction left unmatched. Germline V lookup: CDR1 LNHDA, CDR2 SQIVND (reference sequence). The CDR3 DNA is TGTGCCAGTAGTGTGCGGAGCGGGGGATCTGTAGATACGCAGTATTTT. The encoded protein is CASSVRSGGSVDTQYF.

The V call is TRBV28, the J call TRBJ1-3, with a weak D call TRBD1 (5 bases). The V gene lost 8 bases and the J gene lost 0 bases, with 14 bases spanning the gap. This CDR3 region has 15 residues. Germline loops: CDR1 MDHEN, CDR2 SYDVKM. The chain's CDR3 is CASHGGEGSGNTIYF. The CDR3 coding sequence is TGTGCCAGCCATGGGGGAGAGGGCTCTGGAAACACCATATATTTT.

DNA of the CDR3: TGTGCCAGCTACAAGGGGGCGACGGAGACCCAGTACTTC. It is translated as CASYKGATETQYF. The chain links TRBV28 to TRBJ2-5, with 7 bases lining up with TRBD1. V lost 8 bases to trimming and J lost 5 bases; unmatched junction nucleotides: 8. CDR1 is MDHEN and CDR2 is SYDVKM in the germline V gene. The CDR3 runs to 13 residues.